Below, one T cell receptor beta chain is given with its context. No antigen is known for it. The primer mix had 60 Vbeta and 13 Jbeta primers. Sequencing was performed with immunoSEQ multiplex PCR; in TCRdb, only in-frame clones are kept and a portion is missing. The sample carries approximately 67,000 clones, roughly 65% recorded once. The data stem from a study of cytomegalovirus exposure and HLA in healthy donors. Regarding the study as a whole: A classifier reportedly called cytomegalovirus status with high sensitivity and specificity. Per published accounts, TCR beta sequences correctly predicted the HLA-A and HLA-B alleles of most subjects.

Sequenced material: PBMCs. The receptor was isolated from a woman younger than 45 in good health and CMV-seronegative.

This CDR3 reads CASSLGTTPRTGELFF. The CDR3 DNA sequence: TGTGCCAGCAGCTTAGGGACTACCCCGCGGACCGGGGAGCTGTTTTTT. This chain links TRBV7-6 with TRBJ2-2; tentatively, D is TRBD2 (6 bases). The CDR3 runs to 16 residues. V shed 1 base and J shed 5 bases, with 14 bases lying between them. CDR1 and CDR2 from the germline V gene are SGHVS and FNYEAQ.